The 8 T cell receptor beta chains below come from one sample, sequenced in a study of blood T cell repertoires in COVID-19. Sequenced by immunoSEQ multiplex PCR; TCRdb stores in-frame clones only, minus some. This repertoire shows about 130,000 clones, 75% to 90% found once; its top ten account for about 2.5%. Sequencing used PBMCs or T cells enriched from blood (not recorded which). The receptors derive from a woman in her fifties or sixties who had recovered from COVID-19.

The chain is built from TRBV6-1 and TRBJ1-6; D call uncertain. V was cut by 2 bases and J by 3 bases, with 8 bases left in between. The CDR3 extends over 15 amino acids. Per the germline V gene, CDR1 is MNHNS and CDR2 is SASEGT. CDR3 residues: CASSEYVSYNSPLHF. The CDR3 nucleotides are TGTGCCAGCAGTGAATATGTCAGCTATAATTCACCCCTCCACTTT.

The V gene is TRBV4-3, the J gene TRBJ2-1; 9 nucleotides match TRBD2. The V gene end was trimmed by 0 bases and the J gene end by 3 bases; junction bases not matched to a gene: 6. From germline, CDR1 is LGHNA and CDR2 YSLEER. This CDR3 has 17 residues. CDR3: CASSQDSQAGGYNEQFF. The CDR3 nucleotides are TGCGCCAGCAGCCAAGATTCCCAAGCGGGGGGCTACAATGAGCAGTTCTTC.

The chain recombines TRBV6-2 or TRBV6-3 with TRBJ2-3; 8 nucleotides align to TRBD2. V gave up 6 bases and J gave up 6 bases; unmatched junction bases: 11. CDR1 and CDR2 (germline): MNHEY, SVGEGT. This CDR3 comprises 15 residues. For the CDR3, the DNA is TGTGCCAGCAGCCCCAGCGGGGGCCAAATTGATACGCAGTATTTT. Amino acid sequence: CASSPSGGQIDTQYF.

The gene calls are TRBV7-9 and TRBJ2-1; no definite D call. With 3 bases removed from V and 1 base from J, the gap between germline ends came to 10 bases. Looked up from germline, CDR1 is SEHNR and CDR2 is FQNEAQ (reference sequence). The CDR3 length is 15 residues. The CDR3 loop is CASSFAGYSYNEQFF. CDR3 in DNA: TGTGCCAGCAGCTTTGCAGGCTATTCCTACAATGAGCAGTTCTTC.

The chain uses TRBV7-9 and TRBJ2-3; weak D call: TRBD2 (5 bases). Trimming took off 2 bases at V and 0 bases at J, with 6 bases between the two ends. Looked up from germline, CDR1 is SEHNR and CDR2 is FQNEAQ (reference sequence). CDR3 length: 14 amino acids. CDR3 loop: CASSLSGSTDTQYF. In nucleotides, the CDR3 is TGTGCCAGCAGCTTAAGCGGCAGCACAGATACGCAGTATTTT.

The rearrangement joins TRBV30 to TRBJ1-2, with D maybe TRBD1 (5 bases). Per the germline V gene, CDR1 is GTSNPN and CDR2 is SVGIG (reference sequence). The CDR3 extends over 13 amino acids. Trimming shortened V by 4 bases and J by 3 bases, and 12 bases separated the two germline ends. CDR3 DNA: TGTGCCTGGAATGGCAGGGCGGACTATGGCTACACCTTC. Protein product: CAWNGRADYGYTF.

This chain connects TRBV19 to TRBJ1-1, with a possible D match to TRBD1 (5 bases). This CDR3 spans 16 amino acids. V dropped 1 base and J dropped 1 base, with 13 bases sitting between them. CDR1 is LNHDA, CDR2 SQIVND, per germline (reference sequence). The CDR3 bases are TGTGCCAGTAGTATAGGACAGAGTCTACCGAACACTGAAGCTTTCTTT. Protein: CASSIGQSLPNTEAFF. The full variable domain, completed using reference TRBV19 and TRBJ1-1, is DGGITQSPKYLFRKEGQNVTLSCEQNLNHDAMYWYRQDPGQGLRLIYYSQIVNDFQKGDIAEGYSVSREKKESFPLTVTSAQKNPTAFYLCASSIGQSLPNTEAFFGQGTRLTVV.

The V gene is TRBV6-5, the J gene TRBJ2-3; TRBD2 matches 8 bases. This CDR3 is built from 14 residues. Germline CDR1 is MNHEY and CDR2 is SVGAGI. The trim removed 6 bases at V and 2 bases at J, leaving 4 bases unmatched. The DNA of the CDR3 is TGTGCCAGCAGAATACTAGCGGACACAGATACGCAGTATTTT. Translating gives CASRILADTDTQYF.